Below are 8 T cell receptor beta chains sequenced from a single sample in a study of Ad26.COV2.S vaccination and SARS-CoV-2 variants. The treatment: roughly 19 received Ad26.COV2.S at low or high dose, single or two shots; roughly five received placebo; per-sample allocation not given. Samples were taken on day 63 after the first vaccine or placebo injection. Only in-frame clones appear in the TCRdb table, and some are missing; sequencing was by immunoSEQ multiplex PCR. Of about 400,000 clones in the sample, roughly 90% were seen once. The sequencing used peripheral blood, collected in a trial of Ad26.COV2.S vaccine versus placebo. Receptors originate from a person between 18 and 65 years old who received the Ad26.COV2.S COVID-19 vaccine or a placebo.

The chain carries TRBV30 and TRBJ2-1, with no clear D. Per the germline V gene, CDR1 is GTSNPN and CDR2 is SVGIG (reference sequence). V lost 4 bases and J lost 0, with 13 bases in between. The CDR3 length is 15 residues. The CDR3 region is CAWKPQISSYNEQFF. The CDR3 DNA is TGTGCCTGGAAGCCCCAGATTAGCTCCTACAATGAGCAGTTCTTC.

V usage is TRBV28 and J usage is TRBJ1-1, with a tentative D call TRBD1 (5 bases). CDR1 and CDR2 from the germline V gene are MDHEN and SYDVKM. This CDR3 is 14 amino acids long. The ends were cut back, 10 bases at V and 0 bases at J, with 15 bases in the middle. The CDR3 protein is CAITPGTVNTEAFF. In DNA, the CDR3 is TGTGCCATCACACCGGGGACGGTGAACACTGAAGCTTTCTTT.

This rearrangement joins TRBV6-1 to TRBJ2-3, with 7 bases lining up with TRBD1. V was pared by 1 base and J by 2 bases, with 12 bases of the junction left unmatched. The CDR3 has 18 amino acids. Germline lookup yields CDR1 MNHNS and CDR2 SASEGT. CDR3 sequence reads: CASSEGFPGQPHTDTQYF. The CDR3 coding sequence is TGTGCCAGCAGTGAAGGGTTCCCGGGACAGCCTCACACAGATACGCAGTATTTT.

The J gene is TRBJ1-2, the V gene TRBV2, with D tentatively TRBD1 (6 bases). Germline CDR1 reads SNHLY; CDR2 reads FYNNEI. This CDR3 has 16 amino acids. Trimming took off 6 bases at V and 8 bases at J, with 25 bases between the two ends. This chain's CDR3 is CASSGEQGWRSRGYTF. The CDR3 DNA follows: TGTGCCAGCAGCGGGGAACAGGGATGGCGGTCGAGGGGCTACACCTTC.

The chain links TRBV9 to TRBJ2-1; D gene uncertain. The CDR3 covers 13 residues. Germline V lookup: CDR1 SGDLS, CDR2 YYNGEE. V gave up 0 bases and J gave up 2 bases, with 3 bases separating them. The DNA of the CDR3 is TGTGCCAGCAGCGTAGGACCCTACAATGAGCAGTTCTTC. Encoded protein: CASSVGPYNEQFF.

This clone has a single count. This chain joins TRBV19 and TRBJ2-5; 9 bases align to TRBD2. This CDR3 has 21 residues. With V trimmed by 0 bases and J by 3 bases, 20 bases remained unmatched. From germline, CDR1 is LNHDA and CDR2 SQIVND (reference sequence). The CDR3 loop is CASSIESYRPASGRRKETQYF. The CDR3 DNA follows: TGTGCCAGTAGTATAGAATCCTATAGACCGGCGAGCGGGAGGAGAAAAGAGACCCAGTACTTC.

The rearrangement links TRBV2 to TRBJ2-3; D is uncertain. This CDR3 is 13 amino acids long. Germline loops: CDR1 SNHLY, CDR2 FYNNEI. V was trimmed by 5 bases and J by 0 bases, leaving 6 bases between them. This CDR3 reads CASSRTSTDTQYF. CDR3 nucleotide sequence: TGTGCCAGCAGTAGAACTAGCACAGATACGCAGTATTTT.

This clone appeared a single time. The chain couples TRBV7-8 to TRBJ1-3; D not resolved. The CDR3 contains 13 residues. With 5 bases removed from V and 4 bases from J, the gap between germline ends came to 9 bases. CDR1 is SGHVS, CDR2 FQNEAQ, per germline. DNA for the CDR3: TGTGCCAGCAGCGCTAACCCCGGAAACACCATATATTTT. Translation: CASSANPGNTIYF.